Below are 22 T cell receptor beta chains sequenced from a single sample in a study of long-term antiretroviral therapy in people with HIV. immunoSEQ v3.0 was run at survey level. Assay: immunoSEQ multiplex PCR; the TCRdb copy retains only in-frame clones and omits some. The data contain roughly 42,000 clones, approximately 86% of them singletons. The source was unsorted PBMCs, collected 0.1 years before starting antiretroviral therapy. The source is a woman in her forties or fifties with HIV.

The rearrangement uses TRBV6-5 and TRBJ2-7, with 9 nucleotides matching TRBD1. CDR1 and CDR2 from the germline V gene are MNHEY and SVGAGI. CDR3 size: 13 residues. V lost 7 bases and J lost 5; bases outside the gene matches: 6. This CDR3 reads CASTRQGVDEQYF. The CDR3 DNA reads as TGTGCCAGCACCAGACAGGGGGTCGACGAGCAGTACTTC.

The chain employs TRBV19 and TRBJ1-1; a weak D match, TRBD1 (5 bases). The CDR3 totals 15 residues. Germline CDR1 LNHDA, CDR2 SQIVND (reference sequence). The ends were cut back, 2 bases at V and 1 base at J, with 11 bases in the middle. The CDR3 DNA follows: TGTGCCAGTAGTATACTAGGGGAAACGAACACTGAAGCTTTCTTT. This sequence encodes CASSILGETNTEAFF.

This chain uses TRBV30 with TRBJ2-7; 14 bases align to TRBD2. Per germline, CDR1 GTSNPN and CDR2 SVGIG (reference sequence). The CDR3 loop spans 19 amino acids. V was clipped by 7 bases and J by 0 bases; unmatched bases: 17. The CDR3 DNA reads as TGTGCCTACTACTTACCCGGACTAGCGGGGGGTAAGAGCTCCTACGAGCAGTACTTC. Its protein product is CAYYLPGLAGGKSSYEQYF.

This clone was seen once. This sequence joins TRBV2 and TRBJ1-3; D gene uncertain. This CDR3 region has 14 residues. CDR1 is SNHLY and CDR2 is FYNNEI in the germline V gene. V lost 7 bases to trimming and J lost 0 bases, with 10 bases between them. CDR3 DNA sequence: TGTGCCAGCAACGGACGGAGCTCTGGAAACACCATATATTTT. It encodes CASNGRSSGNTIYF.

The chain has TRBV10-3 and TRBJ1-2, with D tentatively TRBD1 (5 bases). Trimming cost V 6 bases and J 7 bases, with 15 bases left between them. This CDR3 has 13 residues. Germline CDR1 ENHRY, CDR2 SYGVKD. The CDR3, as DNA: TGTGCCATCAGCCCGGGACCGGAGGGTGGCTACACCTTC. Residues: CAISPGPEGGYTF.

The chain joins TRBV30 to TRBJ2-3; TRBD2 matches 11 bases. The CDR3 contains 15 residues. Trimming removed 1 base from V and 2 bases from J; junction bases left unmatched: 2. In germline, CDR1 is GTSNPN, CDR2 SVGIG (reference sequence). CDR3 nucleotide sequence: TGTGCCTGGAGTGCACTAGCGGGGGCCACAGATACGCAGTATTTT. Its translation is CAWSALAGATDTQYF.

The V and J genes are TRBV9 and TRBJ1-2; D remains unclear. CDR3 length: 12 residues. V lost 3 bases, J lost 3 bases, and 6 bases lay in between. The germline V gene encodes CDR1 SGDLS and CDR2 YYNGEE. CDR3 in DNA: TGTGCCAGCAGCGACAGATACTATGGCTACACCTTC. Its translation is CASSDRYYGYTF.

This clone appeared once. The DNA for the CDR3 is TGTGCCAGCCGCGGGGGCCCCAACACCGGGGAGCTGTTTTTT. The encoded protein is CASRGGPNTGELFF. The V and J genes are TRBV7-9 and TRBJ2-2, with D possibly matching TRBD2 (7 bases). The CDR3 loop spans 14 amino acids. The germline V gene has CDR1 SEHNR and CDR2 FQNEAQ (reference sequence). The V and J ends lost 8 bases and 2 bases respectively, with 12 bases between them.

DNA for the CDR3: TGTGCCAGCAGTCCCCTCCGGTGGTCGAACACTGAAGCTTTCTTT. This encodes CASSPLRWSNTEAFF. The V gene is TRBV6-5, the J gene TRBJ1-1; unclear D gene. The germline CDR1 and CDR2 sequences are MNHEY and SVGAGI. Deletions cut 5 bases from V and 1 base from J, with 14 bases between. CDR3 size: 15 residues.

As to this clone: The sample holds other DNA sequences that translate to the same CDR3. The rearrangement joins TRBV7-9 to TRBJ2-3, with D maybe TRBD1 (6 bases). This CDR3 comprises 13 residues. Trimming stripped 5 bases from V and 4 bases from J, with 10 bases between. Germline values: CDR1 SEHNR, CDR2 FQNEAQ (reference sequence). CDR3 in amino acids: CASSPRGPDTQYF. The CDR3 DNA reads TGTGCCAGCAGCCCCAGGGGCCCAGATACGCAGTATTTT.

The chain couples TRBV4-3 to TRBJ1-1; tentatively, D is TRBD1 (5 bases). The germline V and J ends were trimmed by 1 base and 5 bases, with 17 bases remaining between them. The CDR3 length is 16 residues. CDR1 LGHNA and CDR2 YSLEER come from the germline V gene. The CDR3 bases are TGCGCCAGCAGCCAAGGTGTCTTGGGGGAGGGGACTGAAGCTTTCTTT. Its protein product is CASSQGVLGEGTEAFF.

The chain combines TRBV30 with TRBJ1-4; D may be TRBD1 (5 bases). In germline, CDR1 is GTSNPN, CDR2 SVGIG (reference sequence). Trimming cost V 5 bases and J 6 bases, with 16 bases left between them. The CDR3 length is 14 residues. The CDR3 coding sequence is TGTGCCTGGGGCCCCGGGACCTACGATGAAAAACTGTTTTTT. Amino acids: CAWGPGTYDEKLFF. The full variable domain, in which reference TRBV30 and TRBJ1-4 provide the parts outside the CDR3, is SQTIHQWPATLVQPVGSPLSLECTVEGTSNPNLYWYRQAAGRGLQLLFYSVGIGQISSEVPQNLSASRPQDRQFILSSKKLLLSDSGFYLCAWGPGTYDEKLFFGSGTQLSVL.

This chain joins TRBV19 and TRBJ2-2, with D hard to call. The V gene's germline CDR1 is LNHDA and CDR2 SQIVND (reference sequence). V gave up 7 bases and J gave up 5 bases, with 17 bases separating them. This CDR3 is 15 amino acids long. CDR3 DNA: TGTGCCAGTACCCTCTCCACTCGAGGAACCGGGGAGCTGTTTTTT. Its translation is CASTLSTRGTGELFF.

The V call is TRBV6-5, the J call TRBJ1-3, with D possibly TRBD1 on 5 matching bases. Germline values: CDR1 MNHEY, CDR2 SVGAGI. The CDR3 is made up of 15 amino acids. Trimming left V 2 bases short and J 1 base short, with 9 bases between. For the CDR3, the DNA is TGTGCCAGCAGTTACAACGCAGGGTCTGGAAACACCATATATTTT. Translating it yields CASSYNAGSGNTIYF.

The chain employs TRBV6-6 and TRBJ1-4; no clear D. CDR3 size: 13 residues. The V gene's germline CDR1 is MNHNY and CDR2 SVGAGI (reference sequence). Trimming stripped 2 bases from V and 5 bases from J, with 6 bases between. CDR3 DNA: TGTGCCAGCAGTTACGGGCGAAATGAAAAACTGTTTTTT. This encodes CASSYGRNEKLFF.

V is TRBV7-9 and J is TRBJ2-6; D is undetermined. Per germline, CDR1 SEHNR and CDR2 FQNEAQ (reference sequence). The V end lost 4 bases, the J end lost 0 bases, and 4 bases lay between the germline ends. The CDR3 has 14 amino acids. The CDR3 DNA sequence: TGTGCCAGCAGCTGGGCCTCTGGGGCCAACGTCCTGACTTTC. It yields the protein CASSWASGANVLTF. The whole variable domain, remainder taken from reference TRBV7-9 and TRBJ2-6, is DTGVSQNPRHKITKRGQNVTFRCDPISEHNRLYWYRQTLGQGPEFLTYFQNEAQLEKSRLLSDRFSAERPKGSFSTLEIQRTEQGDSAMYLCASSWASGANVLTFGAGSRLTVL.

The J gene is TRBJ2-5, the V gene TRBV5-6; 8 nucleotides line up with TRBD2. This CDR3 comprises 19 residues. With V trimmed by 3 bases and J by 1 base, 17 bases remained unmatched. CDR1 and CDR2 from the germline V gene are SGHDT and YYEEEE. CDR3 protein: CASSSNLGGEGPLQETQYF. CDR3 nucleotides: TGTGCCAGCAGCTCCAACCTCGGGGGGGAAGGTCCCCTCCAAGAGACCCAGTACTTC.

The gene calls are TRBV11-2 and TRBJ2-5; 7 positions match TRBD2. Germline CDR1 reads SGHAT; CDR2 reads FQNNGV. V was pared by 5 bases and J by 2 bases, with 2 bases of the junction left unmatched. CDR3 size: 13 residues. Here the CDR3 reads CASSTGRQETQYF. The CDR3 DNA is TGTGCCAGCAGCACCGGGAGGCAAGAGACCCAGTACTTC.

This clone was picked up a small number of times. CDR3: CASSFGGRRANEKLFF. The CDR3 coding sequence is TGTGCCAGCAGCTTTGGGGGGAGGCGGGCTAATGAAAAACTGTTTTTT. This chain links TRBV5-4 with TRBJ1-4, with D perhaps matching TRBD1 (5 bases). CDR1 and CDR2 from the germline V gene are SGHNT and YYREEE (reference sequence). This CDR3 is 16 amino acids long. V shed 2 bases and J shed 3 bases, with 14 bases lying between them.

V gene TRBV2 combines with J gene TRBJ2-3, with D possibly being TRBD1 or TRBD2 (5 bases each). Germline V lookup: CDR1 SNHLY, CDR2 FYNNEI. The CDR3 sequence is 17 residues long. Trimming pared 2 bases from V and 3 bases from J, leaving 18 bases between. The CDR3 loop is CASSEPLGAPSTDTQYF. The CDR3 nucleotides are TGTGCCAGCAGTGAACCCCTCGGGGCCCCGAGTACAGATACGCAGTATTTT.

This clone was observed a single time. The rearrangement links TRBV30 to TRBJ1-6; no reliable D call. This CDR3 is 12 amino acids long. CDR1 is GTSNPN, CDR2 SVGIG, per germline (reference sequence). Trimming pared 3 bases from V and 9 bases from J, leaving 9 bases between. The DNA for the CDR3 is TGTGCCTGGAGAGCAGGACCTTCACCCCTCCACTTT. Its protein product is CAWRAGPSPLHF.

The rearrangement joins TRBV19 to TRBJ1-2, with a possible D match to TRBD1 (5 bases). The CDR3 contains 14 residues. The V and J ends lost 5 bases and 5 bases respectively, with 15 bases between them. Looked up from germline, CDR1 is LNHDA and CDR2 is SQIVND (reference sequence). CDR3 sequence: CASSWGNHPYGYTF. The CDR3 bases are TGTGCCAGTAGTTGGGGCAACCATCCTTATGGCTACACCTTC.